These 10 T cell receptor beta chains share one sample of origin, sequenced in a study of human T cells and chemical hapten exposure. Regarding time point: patch test 1, 2 weeks after DPC sensitization. Specified treatment: therapeutic diphenylcyclopropenone sensitization with weekly scalp DPC. MiXCR was run by TCRdb on the RACE reads, yielding one entry per CDR3 protein. Of tens of thousands of distinct CDR3 sequences in the sample, about 9.6% were seen once. Sequencing used whole blood, obtained in connection with sensitization to the hapten diphenylcyclopropenone (DPC). These receptors came from a woman aged 40-49 years with alopecia areata. Some clones in this sample may be carry-over from other donors' samples.

J is TRBJ1-2 and V is TRBV5-1; D is unclear. Looked up from germline, CDR1 is SGHRS and CDR2 is YFSETQ. There are 14 residues in the CDR3. V was shortened by 0 bases and J by 5 bases, with 11 bases between the two germline ends. The CDR3 loop reads CASSLDQMRYGYTF. The CDR3 nucleotides are TGCGCCAGCAGCTTGGATCAGATGCGGTATGGCTACACCTTC. Drawing the rest from reference TRBV5-1 and TRBJ1-2, the complete variable domain is KAGVTQTPRYLIKTRGQQVTLSCSPISGHRSVSWYQQTPGQGLQFLFEYFSETQRNKGNFPGRFSGRQFSNSRSEMNVSTLELGDSALYLCASSLDQMRYGYTFGSGTRLTVV.

The chain links TRBV20-1 to TRBJ2-1, with 11 bases lining up with TRBD2. This CDR3 is built from 17 residues. V trimming: 1 base; J trimming: 1 base; junction bases outside the gene matches: 6. Germline loops: CDR1 DFQATT, CDR2 SNEGSKA (reference sequence). The DNA of the CDR3 is TGCAGTGCTAGAGGGCTAGCGGGGGGCGAATCCTACAATGAGCAGTTCTTC. This translates into CSARGLAGGESYNEQFF.

About this clonotype: This may stem from a read error, because a much larger clone lies one nucleotide away. V is TRBV20-1 and J is TRBJ2-3; TRBD2 aligns across 8 bases. The CDR3 sequence is 14 residues long. The V and J ends lost 7 bases and 2 bases, in that order; junction bases with no gene match: 8. Germline assignment: CDR1 DFQATT and CDR2 SNEGSKA (reference sequence). The CDR3 nucleotides are TGCAGTGACCCACTAGCGGACTACACAGATACGCAGTATTTT. Amino acids: CSDPLADYTDTQYF.

This clonotype occurred many times. The chain carries TRBV13 and TRBJ2-5; 8 bases agree with TRBD2. The CDR3 runs 13 residues. V shed 5 bases, J shed 4 bases, and the junction held 3 bases outside the gene matches. Germline-derived CDR1 and CDR2 are PRHDT and FYEKMQ (reference sequence). Here the CDR3 DNA reads TGTGCCAGCAGCCACGGGGGGGTAGAGACCCAGTACTTC. Its translation: CASSHGGVETQYF.

This clonotype was detected many times. The V and J genes are TRBV3-1 and TRBJ1-1; tentatively, D is TRBD1 (6 bases). V gave up 3 bases and J gave up 1 base, with 6 bases separating them. Germline-derived CDR1 and CDR2 are LGHDT and YNNKEL (reference sequence). The CDR3 is 13 residues long. As DNA, the CDR3 is TGTGCCAGCAGCCAGGGGGCGAACACTGAAGCTTTCTTT. It is translated as CASSQGANTEAFF.

This clonotype was counted between two and nine times. The V gene is TRBV4-1, the J gene TRBJ1-2; D is uncertain. There are 16 residues in the CDR3. The ends were cut back, 0 bases at V and 0 bases at J, with 11 bases in the middle. Germline assignment: CDR1 MGHRA and CDR2 YSYEKL. The CDR3: CASSQDLSASNYGYTF. CDR3 nucleotide sequence: TGCGCCAGCAGCCAAGATCTGTCAGCTTCTAACTATGGCTACACCTTC.

Many counts were recorded for this clonotype. The CDR3 spells CASARRGDTQYF. In DNA form, the CDR3 reads TGTGCCAGCGCCCGGCGGGGAGATACGCAGTATTTT. The chain employs TRBV12-3 or TRBV12-4 and TRBJ2-3, with D perhaps TRBD2 (6 bases). This CDR3 spans 12 amino acids. V lost 8 bases to trimming and J lost 5 bases, with 11 bases between them.

This clonotype was detected ten times or more. The chain is built from TRBV6-2 or TRBV6-3 and TRBJ1-1; 9 bases are shared with TRBD1. The junction had 6 bases not matched to a gene; V was cut back by 2 bases and J by 11 bases. This CDR3 comprises 13 residues. Germline V CDR1 and CDR2: MNHEY, SVGEGT. CDR3 coding DNA: TGTGCCAGCAGTTACAACAGGGGGCTTCGGGCTTTCTTT. Its translation: CASSYNRGLRAFF.

This clonotype came up many times. The rearrangement joins TRBV28 to TRBJ1-2; weak D call: TRBD1 (5 bases). This CDR3 contains 13 residues. Trimming stripped 0 bases from V and 3 bases from J, with 5 bases between. Germline-derived CDR1 and CDR2 are MDHEN and SYDVKM. CDR3 residues: CASSLWGDYGYTF. CDR3 DNA: TGTGCCAGCAGTTTATGGGGGGACTATGGCTACACCTTC.

The V call is TRBV29-1, the J call TRBJ1-2, with D perhaps TRBD1 (6 bases). Trimming left V 0 bases short and J 4 bases short, with 9 bases between. CDR1 and CDR2 (germline): SQVTM, ANQGSEA. This CDR3 has 13 amino acids. CDR3 nucleotides: TGCAGCGTTGAAGATCCGGACAGCTATGGCTACACCTTC. Its translation: CSVEDPDSYGYTF.